The 29 T cell receptor beta chains below all came from one sample that was sequenced in a study of type 1 regulatory T cells. MiXCR was run by TCRdb on the reads, yielding one entry per CDR3 protein. The sample holds some 20,000 distinct CDR3 sequences, roughly 45% seen once. What these receptors recognize is not known. Input material: cultured T cells, either the whole culture or a sorted T cell fraction (not recorded which). These receptors were obtained from a human donor in good health.

The V and J genes are TRBV7-2 and TRBJ2-5; D is uncertain. The length of the CDR3 is 14 residues. CDR1 SGHTA and CDR2 FQGNSA come from the germline V gene. The V gene lost 1 base and the J gene lost 2 bases, with 8 bases spanning the gap. The CDR3 reads CASSLGLIQETQYF. The CDR3, as DNA: TGTGCCAGCAGCTTAGGACTGATACAAGAGACCCAGTACTTC.

V is TRBV28 and J is TRBJ2-3; 8 bases are a match to TRBD2. From germline, CDR1 is MDHEN and CDR2 SYDVKM. V shed 6 bases and J 2 bases; nucleotides not matched to a gene: 13. This CDR3 has 17 residues. In DNA, the CDR3 is TGTGCCAGCAGAGCGACCCCCGGGGGGGGCTACACAGATACGCAGTATTTT. Translating it yields CASRATPGGGYTDTQYF. The variable domain in full, with the rest retrieved from reference TRBV28 and TRBJ2-3, is DVKVTQSSRYLVKRTGEKVFLECVQDMDHENMFWYRQDPGLGLRLIYFSYDVKMKEKGDIPEGYSVSREKKERFSLILESASTNQTSMYLCASRATPGGGYTDTQYFGPGTRLTVL.

This clonotype rates as medium-sized. The V gene is TRBV6-6, the J gene TRBJ2-1, with D unresolved. Trimming removed 2 bases from V and 6 bases from J, with 11 bases in between. Germline values: CDR1 MNHNY, CDR2 SVGAGI (reference sequence). This CDR3 has 14 amino acids. CDR3 loop: CASSYELRLNEQFF. CDR3 DNA: TGTGCCAGCAGTTACGAGTTGCGGCTCAATGAGCAGTTCTTC.

Turning to this clonotype: Possible read error: a much larger clone is one base away. The chain has TRBV20-1 and TRBJ2-1; 9 bases agree with TRBD1. Germline values: CDR1 DFQATT, CDR2 SNEGSKA (reference sequence). The CDR3 contains 15 residues. DNA of the CDR3: TGCAGTGCCCTCCGGGGGGACAGGGCATACAATGAGCAGTCCTTC. Residues: CSALRGDRAYNEQSF.

There are a few counts of this clonotype. The chain links TRBV7-9 to TRBJ1-5, with no clear D. The V gene lost 1 base and the J gene lost 4 bases, with 17 bases spanning the gap. The CDR3 runs 17 residues. Germline CDR1 reads SEHNR; CDR2 reads FQNEAQ (reference sequence). The CDR3 here is CASSLGLGPGGNQPQHF. CDR3 nucleotide sequence: TGTGCCAGCAGCTTAGGGCTCGGGCCGGGAGGGAATCAGCCCCAGCATTTT.

This clonotype was counted only a few times. The CDR3 bases are TGTGCCATGACGCGCAGGGATAATTCACCCCTCCACTTT. Its protein is CAMTRRDNSPLHF. The gene calls are TRBV6-1 and TRBJ1-6, with D possibly TRBD1 on 5 matching bases. The CDR3 is 13 amino acids. Germline V gene lookup returns CDR1 MNHNS and CDR2 SASEGT. Trimming removed 10 bases from V and 5 bases from J, with 12 bases in between.

The rearrangement joins TRBV18 to TRBJ2-7; perhaps TRBD1 as D (6 bases). The V end lost 2 bases, the J end lost 0 bases, and 14 bases lay between the germline ends. CDR3 size: 16 residues. CDR1 is KGHSH and CDR2 is LQKENI in the germline V gene. The CDR3 region has the DNA TGTGCCAGCTCACCATCGAGGACAGTCCGCTCCTACGAGCAGTACTTC. This codes for CASSPSRTVRSYEQYF.

The sample holds a few counts of this clonotype. The chain uses TRBV6-6 and TRBJ1-1, with D perhaps matching TRBD1 (6 bases). The CDR3 spans 15 residues. The V end was cut by 0 bases, the J end by 1 base, with 9 bases between. CDR1 MNHNY and CDR2 SVGAGI come from the germline V gene (reference sequence). For the CDR3, the DNA is TGTGCCAGCAGTTACTCCCCGGACAGGAACACTGAAGCTTTCTTT. It yields the protein CASSYSPDRNTEAFF.

This clonotype was seen a handful of times. The chain carries TRBV12-3 or TRBV12-4 and TRBJ2-3, with 11 bases lining up with TRBD2. The J segment lost 5 bases and the V segment lost 6 bases, leaving 13 bases of the junction unmatched. The CDR3 totals 17 residues. The CDR3 sequence: CASSNLLSGGARDTQYF. The CDR3 coding sequence is TGTGCCAGCAGCAATTTACTTAGCGGGGGGGCCCGAGATACGCAGTATTTT.

The chain employs TRBV6-1 and TRBJ1-6, with D uncertain. Germline V gene sequence: CDR1 MNHNS, CDR2 SASEGT. The CDR3 is 11 residues long. With 11 bases removed from V and 7 bases from J, the gap between germline ends came to 9 bases. The CDR3 region has the DNA TGTGCCGCGACTGAAAATTCACCCCTCCACTTT. The encoded protein is CAATENSPLHF.

This chain links TRBV2 with TRBJ2-2, with 7 bases identical to TRBD1. The J segment lost 2 bases and the V segment lost 6 bases, leaving 6 bases of the junction unmatched. The length of the CDR3 is 15 residues. Germline V CDR1 and CDR2: SNHLY, FYNNEI. The CDR3 region is CASRQQGINTGELFF. The CDR3 bases are TGTGCCAGCAGACAACAGGGGATAAACACCGGGGAGCTGTTTTTT.

CDR3 protein: CASSLAFLLFEQFF. The DNA of the CDR3 is TGTGCCAGCAGCTTAGCATTTCTCCTCTTTGAGCAGTTCTTC. The chain couples TRBV7-9 to TRBJ2-1, with D unclear. Germline assignment: CDR1 SEHNR and CDR2 FQNEAQ (reference sequence). V was cut by 0 bases and J by 9 bases, with 12 bases left in between. This CDR3 is built from 14 residues.

This sequence joins TRBV12-3 or TRBV12-4 and TRBJ1-1; the D gene is possibly TRBD1 (6 bases). This CDR3 spans 16 amino acids. The V end was cut by 3 bases, the J end by 2 bases, with 16 bases between. CDR3 DNA sequence: TGTGCCAGCAGTTTGGGGGGCGCCCGGAGTAACACTGAAGCTTTCTTT. It yields the protein CASSLGGARSNTEAFF.

The V call is TRBV7-2, the J call TRBJ2-7, with D unclear. V lost 3 bases to trimming and J lost 4 bases, with 16 bases between them. Germline lookup yields CDR1 SGHTA and CDR2 FQGNSA. CDR3 size: 15 residues. The CDR3 sequence is CASSFLPARTYEQYF. CDR3 DNA: TGTGCCAGCAGCTTTCTTCCAGCCCGCACATACGAGCAGTACTTC.

This clonotype has a handful of counts. This rearrangement joins TRBV14 to TRBJ1-2; D is ambiguous. Germline V gene data show CDR1 as SGHDN and CDR2 as FVKESK. CDR3 length: 14 residues. Trimming removed 0 bases from V and 8 bases from J, with 13 bases in between. The CDR3 coding sequence is TGTGCCAGCAGCCAAGATCTGGGTGTAAGGGGCTACACCTTC. Translation gives CASSQDLGVRGYTF. The whole variable domain, filled in from reference TRBV14 and TRBJ1-2, reads EAGVTQFPSHSVIEKGQTVTLRCDPISGHDNLYWYRRVMGKEIKFLLHFVKESKQDESGMPNNRFLAERTGGTYSTLKVQPAELEDSGVYFCASSQDLGVRGYTFGSGTRLTVV.

This chain joins TRBV2 and TRBJ2-3; TRBD2 matches at 11 bases. V shed 3 bases and J 10 bases; nucleotides not matched to a gene: 15. The CDR3 loop spans 17 amino acids. Germline V gene lookup returns CDR1 SNHLY and CDR2 FYNNEI. The DNA of the CDR3 is TGTGCCAGCAGTGACGGGCTAGCGGGGGGCCCACCATGGGCGCAGTATTTT. Residues: CASSDGLAGGPPWAQYF.

The rearrangement uses TRBV4-2 and TRBJ2-6; D call uncertain. The V gene's germline CDR1 is LGHNA and CDR2 YNFKEQ. V was clipped by 3 bases and J by 2 bases, with 8 bases between them. The CDR3 is 15 amino acids. The CDR3 region is CASSQQRAGANVLTF. CDR3 DNA: TGTGCCAGCAGCCAGCAAAGAGCTGGGGCCAACGTCCTGACTTTC.

V gene TRBV18 combines with J gene TRBJ2-7; D is ambiguous. The CDR3 runs to 14 residues. CDR1 is KGHSH, CDR2 LQKENI, per germline. Trimming removed 0 bases from V and 5 bases from J, with 11 bases in between. The chain's CDR3 is CASSPPVLNHEQYF. CDR3 in DNA: TGTGCCAGCTCACCACCTGTCCTAAACCACGAGCAGTACTTC. The whole variable domain, remainder taken from reference TRBV18 and TRBJ2-7, is NAGVMQNPRHLVRRRGQEARLRCSPMKGHSHVYWYRQLPEEGLKFMVYLQKENIIDESGMPKERFSAEFPKEGPSILRIQQVVRGDSAAYFCASSPPVLNHEQYFGPGTRLTVT.

This clonotype was seen a few times. This chain uses TRBV9 with TRBJ1-6; D may be TRBD1 (5 bases). Trimming took 3 bases from V and 6 from J, leaving 13 bases between them. This CDR3 contains 15 residues. CDR1 is SGDLS and CDR2 is YYNGEE in the germline V gene. DNA of the CDR3: TGTGCCAGCAGCGGACTGGGGCTGCGTAATTCACCCCTCCACTTT. This sequence encodes CASSGLGLRNSPLHF.

This sequence joins TRBV18 and TRBJ1-1; maybe TRBD1 (5 bases). V was clipped by 3 bases and J by 0 bases, with 11 bases between them. In germline, CDR1 is KGHSH, CDR2 LQKENI. This CDR3 is built from 15 residues. The CDR3: CASSPQGRLNTEAFF. As DNA, the CDR3 is TGTGCCAGCTCACCTCAGGGCAGGCTGAACACTGAAGCTTTCTTT.

This clonotype was observed a few times. This CDR3 reads CASSPRKGEKLFF. CDR3 DNA sequence: TGTGCCAGCAGTCCAAGAAAGGGCGAAAAACTGTTTTTT. The rearrangement uses TRBV12-3 or TRBV12-4 and TRBJ1-4; D unresolved. Trimming shortened V by 5 bases and J by 8 bases, and 12 bases separated the two germline ends. The CDR3 is made up of 13 amino acids.

This clonotype has only a few counts. CDR3 protein: CSGGGASGGYLDEQFF. The CDR3 coding sequence is TGCAGTGGGGGGGGAGCTAGCGGGGGCTATTTGGATGAGCAGTTCTTC. The gene calls are TRBV20-1 and TRBJ2-1; 10 bases match TRBD2. V gave up 7 bases and J gave up 8 bases; unmatched junction bases: 17. The CDR3 is 16 amino acids. Germline V lookup: CDR1 DFQATT, CDR2 SNEGSKA (reference sequence).

The genes are TRBV12-3 or TRBV12-4 and TRBJ2-3; 7 bases agree with TRBD1. There are 14 residues in the CDR3. Trimming removed 5 bases from V and 7 bases from J; junction bases left unmatched: 9. CDR3 coding DNA: TGTGCCAGCAGTCCTAACATCAGGGGGTATACGCAGTATTTT. The encoded protein is CASSPNIRGYTQYF.

The rearrangement uses TRBV7-9 and TRBJ1-2, with D possibly TRBD1 on 6 matching bases. V was cut by 2 bases and J by 2 bases, with 9 bases left in between. Per germline, CDR1 SEHNR and CDR2 FQNEAQ (reference sequence). The CDR3 is made up of 14 amino acids. The CDR3 loop reads CASSLLTGNYGYTF. In DNA form, the CDR3 reads TGTGCCAGCAGCTTACTGACAGGCAACTATGGCTACACCTTC.

The rearrangement uses TRBV10-3 and TRBJ2-7, with 8 nucleotides matching TRBD1. CDR1 is ENHRY, CDR2 SYGVKD, per germline. This CDR3 has 14 amino acids. V lost 3 bases to trimming and J lost 3 bases; unmatched junction nucleotides: 4. The CDR3 nucleotides are TGTGCCATCAGTGACTTACAGGGGGACTACGAGCAGTACTTC. Its protein is CAISDLQGDYEQYF.

The rearrangement links TRBV5-1 to TRBJ2-3; TRBD2 matches 11 bases. In germline, CDR1 is SGHRS, CDR2 YFSETQ. The J segment lost 2 bases and the V segment lost 1 base, leaving 6 bases of the junction unmatched. The CDR3 length is 17 residues. The CDR3 sequence: CASSLFASGGSTDTQYF. The DNA for the CDR3 is TGCGCCAGCAGCTTGTTTGCTAGCGGGGGGTCCACAGATACGCAGTATTTT.

The chain combines TRBV7-9 with TRBJ2-5; D might be TRBD2 (7 bases). CDR1 SEHNR and CDR2 FQNEAQ come from the germline V gene (reference sequence). V was cut by 5 bases and J by 0 bases, with 13 bases left in between. The CDR3 totals 15 residues. CDR3 loop: CASSPRGGYQETQYF. DNA for the CDR3: TGTGCCAGCAGCCCCAGGGGAGGGTACCAAGAGACCCAGTACTTC.

In its sample, this clonotype is medium-sized. The chain employs TRBV7-2 and TRBJ2-1; possible D gene TRBD2, 6 bases. This CDR3 spans 15 amino acids. V was clipped by 1 base and J by 3 bases, with 10 bases between them. Germline V gives CDR1 SGHTA, CDR2 FQGNSA. The chain's CDR3 is CASSLVGGVYNEQFF. As DNA, the CDR3 is TGTGCCAGCAGCTTAGTCGGGGGAGTCTACAATGAGCAGTTCTTC.

The J gene is TRBJ2-6, the V gene TRBV7-2, with TRBD2 identical over 11 bases. CDR3 length: 18 residues. Germline V gene lookup returns CDR1 SGHTA and CDR2 FQGNSA. J lost 0 bases, V lost 4 bases, and 5 bases had no gene match. CDR3 nucleotide sequence: TGTGCCAGCAGCTCGAAACTAGCGGGGGACTCTGGGGCCAACGTCCTGACTTTC. Protein: CASSSKLAGDSGANVLTF. Full variable domain (rest looked up from reference TRBV7-2 and TRBJ2-6): GAGVSQSPSNKVTEKGKDVELRCDPISGHTALYWYRQSLGQGLEFLIYFQGNSAPDKSGLPSDRFSAERTGGSVSTLTIQRTQQEDSAVYLCASSSKLAGDSGANVLTFGAGSRLTVL.